Listed here is a single T cell receptor beta chain. What it binds is not known. Both 60 Vbeta primers and 13 Jbeta primers went into the PCR. TCRdb keeps only in-frame clones here, not all; method: immunoSEQ multiplex PCR. In the table there are 250,000 to 350,000 clones, 86% of which are singletons. This entry belongs to a study of cytomegalovirus exposure and HLA in healthy donors. The wider study: HLA-typed donors were the source of 90 million or so unique TCRs, which an early data release held.

This CDR3 region has 14 residues. J was trimmed by 2 bases and V by 5 bases; bases with no gene match: 3. Germline V gives CDR1 LNHDA, CDR2 SQIVND (reference sequence). Study-level points and caveats: Association with HLA alleles at 0.05 false discovery rate was found for around 15,000 TCR beta sequences in a later analysis. Most observed TCR sequences were rare, whereas some public TCRs were detected in many donors.

Sequenced sample: PBMCs. The source of this sequence is a man aged 35 to 55 in good health and CMV-seropositive. The J gene is TRBJ2-7, the V gene TRBV19, with 10 bases identical to TRBD1. The CDR3 sequence is CASSWGTGAYEQYF. The CDR3 coding sequence is TGTGCCAGTAGTTGGGGGACAGGGGCCTACGAGCAGTACTTC.